Each of the 29 T cell receptor beta chains below was sequenced from the same sample in a study of cytomegalovirus exposure and HLA in healthy donors. Both 60 Vbeta primers and 13 Jbeta primers went into the PCR. Libraries were prepared by immunoSEQ multiplex PCR; TCRdb keeps only in-frame clonotypes and omits some of them. The profile shows 95,000 to 110,000 clones, over 75% of them singletons. What was sequenced was PBMCs. The receptors originated from a man aged 25-45 years in good health and CMV-seronegative.

The rearrangement links TRBV10-3 to TRBJ2-7, with 8 bases matching TRBD2. The V and J ends lost 2 bases and 5 bases, in that order; junction bases with no gene match: 11. The CDR3 runs to 16 residues. The germline V gene encodes CDR1 ENHRY and CDR2 SYGVKD. In DNA form, the CDR3 reads TGTGCCATCAGTGAGCCCCCGGGGGGGGTGGTTGACGAGCAGTACTTC. As protein: CAISEPPGGVVDEQYF.

The genes are TRBV5-1 and TRBJ1-1, with a tentative D call TRBD1 (5 bases). CDR1 is SGHRS and CDR2 is YFSETQ in the germline V gene. V was clipped by 4 bases and J by 1 base, with 11 bases between them. This CDR3 has 14 residues. As DNA, the CDR3 is TGCGCCAGCAGCGCGCGGAGGGGGAACACTGAAGCTTTCTTT. It is translated as CASSARRGNTEAFF.

This chain uses TRBV18 with TRBJ1-1; TRBD1 aligns across 9 bases. V gave up 8 bases and J gave up 4 bases; unmatched junction bases: 5. The CDR3 consists of 13 residues. CDR1 is KGHSH and CDR2 is LQKENI in the germline V gene. The chain's CDR3 is CASKDRGTTEAFF. The DNA of the CDR3 is TGTGCCAGCAAGGACAGGGGCACCACTGAAGCTTTCTTT.

The V and J genes are TRBV2 and TRBJ2-7; no clear D gene. Germline values: CDR1 SNHLY, CDR2 FYNNEI. The CDR3 has 12 amino acids. Trimming removed 3 bases at V and 2 bases at J, with 5 bases between. The CDR3 is CASSDNTYEQYF. The DNA of the CDR3 is TGTGCCAGCAGTGACAACACCTACGAGCAGTACTTC.

This sequence joins TRBV9 and TRBJ1-5, with 9 bases fitting TRBD1. CDR1 SGDLS and CDR2 YYNGEE come from the germline V gene. V lost 4 bases, J lost 0 bases, and 5 bases stayed unmatched. The CDR3 sequence is 16 residues long. The CDR3 sequence is CASSSTGGDSNQPQHF. In DNA, the CDR3 is TGTGCCAGCAGCTCGACAGGGGGAGATAGCAATCAGCCCCAGCATTTT. The variable domain in full, with the rest retrieved from reference TRBV9 and TRBJ1-5, is DSGVTQTPKHLITATGQRVTLRCSPRSGDLSVYWYQQSLDQGLQFLIQYYNGEERAKGNILERFSAQQFPDLHSELNLSSLELGDSALYFCASSSTGGDSNQPQHFGDGTRLSIL.

The chain couples TRBV2 to TRBJ2-1; D is possibly TRBD2 (5 bases). With 8 bases removed from V and 7 bases from J, the gap between germline ends came to 21 bases. The CDR3 is made up of 15 amino acids. Germline lookup yields CDR1 SNHLY and CDR2 FYNNEI. CDR3 nucleotide sequence: TGTGCCAGCTCTTTGAGGGATCCGTTGGGAAATGAGCAGTTCTTC. Translating gives CASSLRDPLGNEQFF.

The chain combines TRBV6-5 with TRBJ2-2, with TRBD2 matching over 8 bases. The V gene end was trimmed by 8 bases and the J gene end by 2 bases; junction bases not matched to a gene: 7. This CDR3 has 15 residues. Per the germline V gene, CDR1 is MNHEY and CDR2 is SVGAGI. The CDR3 reads CASLGAGGNTGELFF. The CDR3 DNA reads as TGTGCCAGCCTGGGTGCGGGGGGTAACACCGGGGAGCTGTTTTTT.

The chain carries TRBV30 and TRBJ2-4; D is ambiguous. This CDR3 contains 15 residues. With 4 bases removed from V and 0 bases from J, the gap between germline ends came to 13 bases. Germline CDR1 reads GTSNPN; CDR2 reads SVGIG (reference sequence). This CDR3 reads CAWTPGGLAKNIQYF. The CDR3, as DNA: TGTGCCTGGACCCCTGGTGGCCTAGCCAAAAACATTCAGTACTTC.

In nucleotides, the CDR3 is TGCACCAGAAGGACAGGTCTATTACTCTCTGGGGCCAACGTCCTGACTTTC. Translated, it gives CTRRTGLLLSGANVLTF. This chain links TRBV1 with TRBJ2-6; the D segment call TRBD1 is taken from the table without a DNA check. TRBV1 is tagged as a pseudogene. This CDR3 has 17 amino acids.

This clone was seen only once. The CDR3 loop is CAISETVNEQFF. DNA for the CDR3: TGTGCCATCAGTGAGACGGTCAATGAGCAGTTCTTC. This rearrangement joins TRBV10-3 to TRBJ2-1; D gene ambiguous. CDR3 length: 12 amino acids. Trimming cost V 2 bases and J 6 bases, with 5 bases left between them. The V gene's germline CDR1 is ENHRY and CDR2 SYGVKD.

CDR3 sequence reads: CASTWSTSGFTGELFF. CDR3 coding DNA: TGTGCCAGCACTTGGTCGACTAGCGGATTCACCGGGGAGCTGTTTTTT. The rearrangement links TRBV5-6 to TRBJ2-2, with 9 bases fitting TRBD2. Trimming cost V 6 bases and J 4 bases; bases outside gene matches: 10. The CDR3 contains 16 residues. CDR1 SGHDT and CDR2 YYEEEE come from the germline V gene.

The rearrangement uses TRBV6-4 and TRBJ2-3; 12 positions agree with TRBD2. The CDR3 length is 15 residues. Germline V gives CDR1 MRHNA, CDR2 SNTAGT. Trimming removed 5 bases from V and 3 bases from J; junction bases left unmatched: 3. The CDR3 nucleotides read TGTGCCAGCAGTCCGACTAGCGGGAGTACAGATACGCAGTATTTT. It encodes CASSPTSGSTDTQYF.

This clone was observed once. The chain combines TRBV7-9 with TRBJ1-6; no definite D call. In germline, CDR1 is SEHNR, CDR2 FQNEAQ (reference sequence). Deletions cut 1 base from V and 5 bases from J, with 6 bases between. The CDR3 is made up of 14 amino acids. The CDR3 sequence is CASSLGADNSPLHF. The DNA for the CDR3 is TGTGCCAGCAGCTTAGGGGCTGATAATTCACCCCTCCACTTT.

V is TRBV11-3 and J is TRBJ2-7, with D unclear. The CDR3 is made up of 13 amino acids. Germline CDR1 is SGHNT and CDR2 is YENEEA. Trimming stripped 5 bases from V and 4 bases from J, with 12 bases between. The CDR3 protein is CASSRGLGYEQYF. In nucleotides, the CDR3 is TGTGCCAGCAGCCGCGGTCTTGGATACGAGCAGTACTTC.

The gene calls are TRBV5-8 and TRBJ2-7, with 12 bases aligning to TRBD1. CDR1 and CDR2 (germline): SGHTS, YDEGEE. Trimming removed 3 bases from V and 5 bases from J; junction bases left unmatched: 12. CDR3 length: 17 amino acids. The CDR3 nucleotides read TGTGCCAGCAGCTCCCGGGACAGGGGGCCTCCGTCCGACGAGCAGTACTTC. Its translation is CASSSRDRGPPSDEQYF. The whole variable domain, filled in from reference TRBV5-8 and TRBJ2-7, reads EAGVTQSPTHLIKTRGQQATLRCSPISGHTSVYWYQQALGLGLQFLLWYDEGEERNRGNFPPRFSGRQFPNYSSELNVNALELEDSALYLCASSSRDRGPPSDEQYFGPGTRLTVT.

The chain has TRBV29-1 and TRBJ2-7; D remains ambiguous. This CDR3 has 12 amino acids. Per the germline V gene, CDR1 is SQVTM and CDR2 is ANQGSEA. V lost 7 bases and J lost 0, with 10 bases in between. The CDR3 DNA reads as TGCAGCGCTTCGGTAAGCTCCTACGAGCAGTACTTC. This translates into CSASVSSYEQYF.

The V call is TRBV13, the J call TRBJ2-3; the match to TRBD2 covers 8 bases. Germline V gene sequence: CDR1 PRHDT, CDR2 FYEKMQ (reference sequence). J gave up 3 bases and V 5 bases, and 10 bases lay outside the gene matches. This CDR3 comprises 16 residues. Here the CDR3 reads CASSPPRGGKTDTQYF. CDR3 in DNA: TGTGCCAGCAGCCCCCCCCGGGGGGGCAAGACAGATACGCAGTATTTT.

The chain employs TRBV21-1 and TRBJ1-5; TRBD1, the table's D call, was not compared with the DNA. TRBV21-1 is a pseudogene segment. The CDR3 contains 18 residues. The chain's CDR3 is CASSIKNRGRWGNQPQHF. As DNA, the CDR3 is TGTGCCAGCAGCATCAAGAACAGGGGGCGCTGGGGGAATCAGCCCCAGCATTTT.

The CDR3 coding sequence is TGTGCCAGCAGCGTAACCAGCGGGGGGGAGGTTGAGCAGTTCTTC. Its translation is CASSVTSGGEVEQFF. The rearrangement uses TRBV9 and TRBJ2-1; 10 nucleotides line up with TRBD2. The CDR3 is 15 residues long. The germline V gene has CDR1 SGDLS and CDR2 YYNGEE. J gave up 9 bases and V 1 base, and 7 bases lay outside the gene matches.

The rearrangement links TRBV28 to TRBJ1-1; D gene ambiguous. Germline V gene data show CDR1 as MDHEN and CDR2 as SYDVKM. The CDR3 is 14 amino acids. With 1 base removed from V and 5 bases from J, the gap between germline ends came to 11 bases. The CDR3 loop is CASSLSPRGTEAFF. In nucleotides, the CDR3 is TGTGCCAGCAGTTTATCCCCCCGAGGGACTGAAGCTTTCTTT.

This sequence joins TRBV7-9 and TRBJ2-7; 9 nucleotides match TRBD1. Germline CDR1 reads SEHNR; CDR2 reads FQNEAQ (reference sequence). This CDR3 contains 14 residues. V shed 8 bases, J shed 3 bases, and the junction held 8 bases outside the gene matches. The CDR3 region has the DNA TGTGCCAGCGGGGGTGGACAGGGGTACTACGAGCAGTACTTC. This encodes CASGGGQGYYEQYF.

This chain joins TRBV5-1 and TRBJ2-5, with TRBD2 as a possible D gene (5 bases). Germline-derived CDR1 and CDR2 are SGHRS and YFSETQ. The CDR3 runs 14 residues. Trimming left V 0 bases short and J 4 bases short, with 10 bases between. Written as DNA, the CDR3 is TGCGCCAGCAGCTTGGGAGGGCGGGCAGAGACCCAGTACTTC. As protein: CASSLGGRAETQYF.

The table lists this clone with a count of one. The gene calls are TRBV5-4 and TRBJ1-2; maybe TRBD1 (6 bases). The length of the CDR3 is 15 residues. V gave up 5 bases and J gave up 8 bases, with 22 bases separating them. CDR1 SGHNT and CDR2 YYREEE come from the germline V gene (reference sequence). In DNA form, the CDR3 reads TGTGCCAGCAGTCGATACAGGGACTACCGGGAGGGCTACACCTTC. This encodes CASSRYRDYREGYTF.

The chain joins TRBV2 to TRBJ1-6; a weak D match, TRBD1 (6 bases). Trimming shortened V by 2 bases and J by 6 bases, and 11 bases separated the two germline ends. Germline assignment: CDR1 SNHLY and CDR2 FYNNEI. The CDR3 is 15 amino acids. CDR3 sequence (DNA): TGTGCCAGCAGTGAAAGAGGCAGGGGTAATTCACCCCTCCACTTT. This codes for CASSERGRGNSPLHF.

The rearrangement uses TRBV5-6 and TRBJ2-7, with 8 bases identical to TRBD2. Looked up from germline, CDR1 is SGHDT and CDR2 is YYEEEE. V shed 1 base, J shed 2 bases, and the junction held 8 bases outside the gene matches. The CDR3 has 16 amino acids. CDR3 in amino acids: CASSLLGERGPYEQYF. The DNA for the CDR3 is TGTGCCAGCAGCTTGTTGGGGGAGCGGGGGCCCTACGAGCAGTACTTC. Full variable domain (outside the CDR3, taken from reference TRBV5-6 and TRBJ2-7): DAGVTQSPTHLIKTRGQQVTLRCSPKSGHDTVSWYQQALGQGPQFIFQYYEEEERQRGNFPDRFSGHQFPNYSSELNVNALLLGDSALYLCASSLLGERGPYEQYFGPGTRLTVT.

The chain uses TRBV5-6 and TRBJ2-1, with 8 positions matching TRBD2. This CDR3 comprises 16 residues. With V trimmed by 3 bases and J by 4 bases, 9 bases remained unmatched. Germline V gene data show CDR1 as SGHDT and CDR2 as YYEEEE. This CDR3 reads CASSSGGPGRYNEQFF. In DNA form, the CDR3 reads TGTGCCAGCAGCTCGGGGGGGCCAGGCCGATACAATGAGCAGTTCTTC.

This clone was detected only once. The genes are TRBV9 and TRBJ2-7; the D gene is possibly TRBD2 (6 bases). In germline, CDR1 is SGDLS, CDR2 YYNGEE. V was shortened by 4 bases and J by 0 bases, with 17 bases between the two germline ends. The CDR3 loop spans 16 amino acids. The CDR3 sequence is CASSPMGGPPSYEQYF. CDR3 DNA: TGTGCCAGCAGCCCTATGGGGGGACCTCCCTCCTACGAGCAGTACTTC.

This chain links TRBV9 with TRBJ1-1, with TRBD1 identical over 7 bases. The CDR3 runs to 14 residues. CDR1 and CDR2 from the germline V gene are SGDLS and YYNGEE. Trimming at V came to 5 bases and at J to 2 bases, leaving 6 bases not matched to a gene. The CDR3 sequence: CASSDAGGNTEAFF. The CDR3 region has the DNA TGTGCCAGCAGTGATGCAGGGGGAAACACTGAAGCTTTCTTT. The variable domain in full, with the rest retrieved from reference TRBV9 and TRBJ1-1, is DSGVTQTPKHLITATGQRVTLRCSPRSGDLSVYWYQQSLDQGLQFLIQYYNGEERAKGNILERFSAQQFPDLHSELNLSSLELGDSALYFCASSDAGGNTEAFFGQGTRLTVV.

The chain is built from TRBV28 and TRBJ2-2; D uncertain. V was pared by 0 bases and J by 5 bases, with 7 bases between. The germline gives CDR1 MDHEN, CDR2 SYDVKM. The CDR3 length is 14 residues. CDR3 DNA sequence: TGTGCCAGCAGTTTATGGCCCAGGACCGGGGAGCTGTTTTTT. It yields the protein CASSLWPRTGELFF. Filled out from reference TRBV28 and TRBJ2-2, the complete variable domain reads DVKVTQSSRYLVKRTGEKVFLECVQDMDHENMFWYRQDPGLGLRLIYFSYDVKMKEKGDIPEGYSVSREKKERFSLILESASTNQTSMYLCASSLWPRTGELFFGEGSRLTVL.